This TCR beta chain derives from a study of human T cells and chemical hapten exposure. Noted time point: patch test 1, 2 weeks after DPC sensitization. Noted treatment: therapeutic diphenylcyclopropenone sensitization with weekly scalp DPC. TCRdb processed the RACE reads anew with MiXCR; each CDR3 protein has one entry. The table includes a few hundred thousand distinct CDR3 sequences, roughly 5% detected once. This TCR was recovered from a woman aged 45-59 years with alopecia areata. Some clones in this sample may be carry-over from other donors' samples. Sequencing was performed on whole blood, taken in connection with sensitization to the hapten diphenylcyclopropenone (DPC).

The chain's CDR3 is CASSHGQGANQPQHF. The CDR3 DNA follows: TGTGCCAGCAGTCACGGACAGGGGGCTAATCAGCCCCAGCATTTT. The chain joins TRBV27 to TRBJ1-5; 11 bases are a match to TRBD1. Trimming at V came to 5 bases and at J to 4 bases, leaving 4 bases not matched to a gene. This CDR3 has 15 residues. Germline CDR1 reads MNHEY; CDR2 reads SMNVEV (reference sequence).